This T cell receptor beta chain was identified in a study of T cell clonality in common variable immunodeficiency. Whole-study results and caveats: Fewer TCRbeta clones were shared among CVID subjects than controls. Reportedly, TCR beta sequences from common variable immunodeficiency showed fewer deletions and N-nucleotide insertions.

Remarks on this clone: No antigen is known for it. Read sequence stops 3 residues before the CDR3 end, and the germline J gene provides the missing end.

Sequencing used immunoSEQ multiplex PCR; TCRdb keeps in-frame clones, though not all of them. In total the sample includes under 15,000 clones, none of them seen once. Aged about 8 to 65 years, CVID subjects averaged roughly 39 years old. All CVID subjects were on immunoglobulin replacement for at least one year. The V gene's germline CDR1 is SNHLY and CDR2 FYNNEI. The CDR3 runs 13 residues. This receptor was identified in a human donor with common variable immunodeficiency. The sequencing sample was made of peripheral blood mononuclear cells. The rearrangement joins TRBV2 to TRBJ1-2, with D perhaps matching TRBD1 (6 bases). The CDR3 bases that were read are TGTGCCAGCAGCCCGGCACAGGGAATAGGC. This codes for CASSPAQGIG. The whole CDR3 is CASSPAQGIGYTF.